These T cell receptor beta chains were read from a single sample in a study of blood T cells in healthy people across ages. One entry per CDR3 protein, called by TCRdb with MiXCR from the 5' RACE reads. In the table there are around 1,500,000 distinct CDR3 sequences, approximately 30% of which are singletons. Material: blood. The receptors were sampled from a woman aged 25 to 39 in good health. Each CDR3 is given with its conserved first and last residue. The D gene is left open where the match is weak. Rows may omit the clone size; those that give it use once, few, many or a size class.

-	-	TRBV27	TRBJ2-7	CASTEDDLHEQYF
many	-	TRBV5-1	TRBJ2-5	CASSLRGATGETQYF
few	-	TRBV5-6	TRBJ1-5	CASSQQSGQPQHF
few	-	TRBV21-1	TRBJ1-5	CASPRAERQGANQPQHF
-	TRBD2	TRBV3-1	TRBJ2-1	CASSQGGGTYQETQFF
-	-	TRBV29-1	TRBJ1-5	CSVSEGGLSNQPQHF
-	-	TRBV7-2	TRBJ2-3	CASSSEASGHSKYF
few	TRBD1	TRBV7-9	TRBJ2-2	CASSQPGQGVGELFF
few	-	TRBV6-5	TRBJ2-3	CASSTRGRGADTQYF
many	TRBD2	TRBV12-3/TRBV12-4	TRBJ2-1	CASMVGGAYNEQFF
-	-	TRBV6-2/TRBV6-3	TRBJ2-3	CASSYSTIGDTQYF
few	TRBD2	TRBV7-2	TRBJ2-3	CASSFGPLAGADTQYF
-	-	TRBV2	TRBJ2-5	CASRRNVQETQYF
once	-	TRBV19	TRBJ1-1	CASSLTRSTTEAFF
few	-	TRBV25-1	TRBJ2-2	CASSPRGWGNTGELFF
-	TRBD2	TRBV27	TRBJ2-5	CASSSRTSGTWETQYF
few	-	TRBV7-6	TRBJ2-3	CASSFSSSLTDTQYF
-	-	TRBV19	TRBJ1-2	CASAFDRSNNYGYTF
-	-	TRBV11-2	TRBJ2-3	CASSPGQLMADTQYF
-	-	TRBV7-2	TRBJ1-2	CASSRPSYGYTF
-	-	TRBV5-1	TRBJ2-5	CASKDPRTEPYKQYF
few	TRBD1	TRBV6-6	TRBJ1-2	CASEAADRGAYGYTF
-	-	TRBV5-1	TRBJ2-3	CASSLRLISDTQYF
-	-	TRBV11-2	TRBJ2-7	CASSLDQRPPYEQYF